This T cell receptor beta chain was found in a study of blood T cells in healthy people across ages. This clonotype was detected only a few times. What it recognizes is unknown. Overall study results and limits: Older individuals had lower TCR beta diversity per million T cells (the decline was roughly linear).

PCR was performed a second time for roughly 7 to 12 cycles using a sample-barcoded 5' primer and a J-beta primer mix. MiXCR, run by TCRdb on the 5' RACE reads, gives a single entry per CDR3 protein. The sample lists 850,000 to 1,000,000 distinct CDR3 sequences, roughly 47% occurring once. The sequenced material came from blood. The origin of this receptor is an older woman in good health.

CDR3 sequence reads: CSARKNREVKNIQYF. In DNA form, the CDR3 reads TGCAGTGCCCGGAAAAACAGGGAAGTCAAAAACATTCAGTACTTC. The chain joins TRBV20-1 to TRBJ2-4; D may be TRBD1 (6 bases). Trimming pared 6 bases from V and 3 bases from J, leaving 18 bases between. CDR1 is DFQATT and CDR2 is SNEGSKA in the germline V gene (reference sequence). The CDR3 extends over 15 amino acids.